These 24 T cell receptor beta chains were sequenced from one sample in a study of long-term antiretroviral therapy in people with HIV. Survey level was the resolution at which the v3.0 immunoSEQ assay ran. Method: immunoSEQ multiplex PCR; TCRdb's copy keeps in-frame clones and lacks some. The repertoire has some 17,000 clones, approximately 84% of them found once; the top ten carry about 14%. Sequences were derived from unsorted PBMCs, sampled about 1.3 years before starting antiretroviral therapy. Receptors originate from a man between 25 and 39 years old with HIV.

The chain couples TRBV2 to TRBJ2-1, with 13 nucleotides matching TRBD2. CDR3 length: 18 amino acids. V lost 6 bases to trimming and J lost 8 bases; unmatched junction nucleotides: 16. Germline V CDR1 and CDR2: SNHLY, FYNNEI. Here the CDR3 DNA reads TGTGCCAGCAGCGGGACTAGCGGGAATGTTCGTGGTGAGGATGAGCAGTTCTTC. This translates into CASSGTSGNVRGEDEQFF.

The chain is built from TRBV11-2 and TRBJ2-7, with 8 bases matching TRBD2. CDR3 length equals 15 residues. The V and J ends lost 3 bases and 5 bases, in that order; junction bases with no gene match: 9. Germline V gene sequence: CDR1 SGHAT, CDR2 FQNNGV. CDR3 coding DNA: TGTGCCAGCAGCTTTCCCGCTAGCGGGTGGAACGAGCAGTACTTC. Translation: CASSFPASGWNEQYF.

J is TRBJ2-3 and V is TRBV2; 14 nucleotides line up with TRBD2. CDR1 and CDR2 from the germline V gene are SNHLY and FYNNEI. The CDR3 spans 16 residues. Trimming took 6 bases from V and 4 from J; bases not matched to a gene: 6. The CDR3 DNA reads as TGTGCCAGCAGAGGGAGACTAGCGGGAGGGCCAGATACGCAGTATTTT. Amino acid sequence: CASRGRLAGGPDTQYF.

By its share, this clone is medium-sized (0.01 to 0.1%). The rearrangement joins TRBV30 to TRBJ2-7; tentatively, D is TRBD1 or TRBD2 (5 bases each). CDR3 size: 13 residues. Germline V CDR1 and CDR2: GTSNPN, SVGIG (reference sequence). Trimming removed 2 bases from V and 0 bases from J, with 8 bases in between. CDR3 in amino acids: CAWSFGTSYEQYF. CDR3 DNA sequence: TGTGCCTGGAGTTTCGGGACCTCCTACGAGCAGTACTTC. Together with reference TRBV30 and TRBJ2-7, the CDR3 gives the full variable domain: SQTIHQWPATLVQPVGSPLSLECTVEGTSNPNLYWYRQAAGRGLQLLFYSVGIGQISSEVPQNLSASRPQDRQFILSSKKLLLSDSGFYLCAWSFGTSYEQYFGPGTRLTVT.

The chain couples TRBV14 to TRBJ2-5, with 12 positions matching TRBD2. The CDR3 is made up of 15 amino acids. Unmatched junction bases numbered 3, after V lost 4 bases and J lost 3 bases. The germline gives CDR1 SGHDN, CDR2 FVKESK. CDR3 sequence: CASSPLAGGKETQYF. The CDR3 DNA follows: TGTGCCAGCAGCCCTCTAGCGGGGGGGAAAGAGACCCAGTACTTC.

The rearrangement joins TRBV2 to TRBJ2-2; 14 bases map to TRBD2. The CDR3 sequence is 16 residues long. V gave up 9 bases and J gave up 1 base; unmatched junction bases: 4. Germline V gives CDR1 SNHLY, CDR2 FYNNEI. CDR3 in DNA: TGTGCCAGGGGACTAGCGGGGGATCTGAACACCGGGGAGCTGTTTTTT. It yields the protein CARGLAGDLNTGELFF.

The V and J genes are TRBV18 and TRBJ2-1; D perhaps matches TRBD2 (6 bases). Germline values: CDR1 KGHSH, CDR2 LQKENI. The CDR3 contains 13 residues. Trimming took 3 bases from V and 9 from J, leaving 12 bases between them. The CDR3 nucleotides are TGTGCCAGCTCACCTGGACTATCCAGTGAGCAGTTCTTC. Amino acids: CASSPGLSSEQFF.

The V and J genes are TRBV6-6 and TRBJ1-1; D is unresolved. Per germline, CDR1 MNHNY and CDR2 SVGAGI (reference sequence). Trimming took off 5 bases at V and 1 base at J, with 14 bases between the two ends. This CDR3 is 15 amino acids long. The CDR3 here is CASSPLKGWNTEAFF. CDR3 sequence (DNA): TGTGCCAGCAGTCCCCTAAAGGGTTGGAACACTGAAGCTTTCTTT.

The table lists this clone with a few counts. This chain links TRBV5-6 with TRBJ2-7; D possibly corresponds to TRBD1 (6 bases). CDR1 is SGHDT, CDR2 YYEEEE, per germline. Trimming left V 0 bases short and J 0 bases short, with 10 bases between. CDR3 length equals 15 residues. The CDR3 region has the DNA TGTGCCAGCAGCTTGGCTCCGGACAGCTCCTACGAGCAGTACTTC. Residues: CASSLAPDSSYEQYF.

Relative to its sample, this clone is medium-sized. The V gene is TRBV15, the J gene TRBJ1-1; the D is unclear. Germline loops: CDR1 LNHNV, CDR2 YYDKDF (reference sequence). The V end lost 8 bases, the J end lost 0 bases, and 10 bases lay between the germline ends. The CDR3 spans 13 residues. The CDR3 region has the DNA TGTGCCACCCAGAGGACGGTGAACACTGAAGCTTTCTTT. Its translation is CATQRTVNTEAFF.

This clone turned up a few times. The chain couples TRBV14 to TRBJ1-6; D remains ambiguous. Germline V lookup: CDR1 SGHDN, CDR2 FVKESK. This CDR3 comprises 11 residues. V lost 3 bases and J 7 bases, leaving 1 base between the germline ends. The CDR3 bases are TGTGCCAGCAGCCACAATTCACCCCTCCACTTT. Encoded protein: CASSHNSPLHF.

This clone was picked up a small number of times. The rearrangement joins TRBV6-1 to TRBJ1-2, with D perhaps matching TRBD1 (5 bases). The CDR3 totals 12 residues. Germline CDR1 is MNHNS and CDR2 is SASEGT. V was cut by 4 bases and J by 5 bases, with 8 bases left in between. The CDR3 DNA is TGTGCCAGCAGTGGGGGCTGGTATGGCTACACCTTC. Translating gives CASSGGWYGYTF.

The rearrangement links TRBV28 to TRBJ1-2; D is ambiguous. This CDR3 region has 11 residues. From germline, CDR1 is MDHEN and CDR2 SYDVKM. Trimming cost V 8 bases and J 4 bases, with 8 bases left between them. The CDR3 DNA is TGTGCCAGCGGGCCGAGCTATGGCTACACCTTC. Protein: CASGPSYGYTF.

The rearrangement uses TRBV18 and TRBJ2-7; D unclear. CDR3 size: 11 residues. With 6 bases removed from V and 6 bases from J, the gap between germline ends came to 9 bases. The germline gives CDR1 KGHSH, CDR2 LQKENI. CDR3 DNA: TGTGCCAGCTCCCTCGTGGGCGAGCAGTACTTC. It encodes CASSLVGEQYF.

The chain recombines TRBV15 with TRBJ1-3; the D is unclear. The germline gives CDR1 LNHNV, CDR2 YYDKDF (reference sequence). V was pared by 1 base and J by 2 bases, with 9 bases between. The CDR3 totals 15 residues. The CDR3 nucleotides are TGTGCCACCAGCAGAGTGGGAGCTACTGGAAACACCATATATTTT. Its translation is CATSRVGATGNTIYF.

The chain couples TRBV7-8 to TRBJ2-7, with D unclear. The CDR3 has 13 residues. Germline CDR1 is SGHVS and CDR2 is FQNEAQ. Trimming stripped 5 bases from V and 5 bases from J, with 13 bases between. This CDR3 is CASSPIVLDEQYF. DNA of the CDR3: TGTGCCAGCAGCCCCATCGTCCTGGACGAGCAGTACTTC.

This clone was detected a few times. V and J are TRBV19 and TRBJ1-5; TRBD1 agrees at 7 bases. The germline V gene has CDR1 LNHDA and CDR2 SQIVND (reference sequence). The CDR3 is made up of 17 amino acids. The V and J ends lost 4 bases and 3 bases, in that order; junction bases with no gene match: 12. The CDR3 DNA reads as TGTGCCAGTAGTACCCACCAGGGACAGCGGGTCAATCAGCCCCAGCATTTT. It specifies CASSTHQGQRVNQPQHF.

This rearrangement joins TRBV7-2 to TRBJ1-3, with TRBD1 matching over 8 bases. The V gene end was trimmed by 5 bases and the J gene end by 2 bases; junction bases not matched to a gene: 11. The CDR3 is 17 residues long. Germline V CDR1 and CDR2: SGHTA, FQGNSA. CDR3 nucleotides: TGTGCCAGCAGCGTATCGACAGGGGTGTCGGCTGGAAACACCATATATTTT. Amino acids: CASSVSTGVSAGNTIYF.

The chain has TRBV6-5 and TRBJ1-1, with TRBD1 as a possible D gene (5 bases). V lost 4 bases and J lost 4, with 13 bases in between. CDR1 and CDR2 (germline): MNHEY, SVGAGI. There are 14 residues in the CDR3. In DNA form, the CDR3 reads TGTGCCAGCAGTTCCCGCGTAGGGACCACTGAAGCTTTCTTT. This codes for CASSSRVGTTEAFF.

This rearrangement joins TRBV30 to TRBJ1-1, with 7 bases identical to TRBD1. CDR3 size: 11 residues. V shed 5 bases, J shed 11 bases, and the junction held 8 bases outside the gene matches. The V gene's germline CDR1 is GTSNPN and CDR2 SVGIG (reference sequence). The CDR3 reads CAWGAQGTAFF. The CDR3 DNA reads as TGTGCCTGGGGCGCACAGGGGACGGCTTTCTTT.

V is TRBV7-9 and J is TRBJ1-2; TRBD1 might be the D (5 bases). Trimming took 3 bases from V and 3 from J, leaving 17 bases between them. CDR1 and CDR2 from the germline V gene are SEHNR and FQNEAQ (reference sequence). This CDR3 has 16 amino acids. CDR3 nucleotide sequence: TGTGCCAGCAGCTTTGGGGGGGTGTTGGGGGACTATGGCTACACCTTC. Protein product: CASSFGGVLGDYGYTF.

This rearrangement joins TRBV11-2 to TRBJ2-7; the D gene is possibly TRBD1 (6 bases). The V end lost 0 bases, the J end lost 3 bases, and 6 bases lay between the germline ends. The CDR3 is 13 residues long. CDR1 SGHAT and CDR2 FQNNGV come from the germline V gene. The CDR3 sequence: CASSLDRGYEQYF. Here the CDR3 DNA reads TGTGCCAGCAGCTTAGACAGGGGCTACGAGCAGTACTTC.

V gene TRBV7-6 combines with J gene TRBJ1-5, with D tentatively TRBD1 (5 bases). Germline V CDR1 and CDR2: SGHVS, FNYEAQ. V was pared by 5 bases and J by 3 bases, with 11 bases between. The CDR3 spans 14 residues. The CDR3 region is CASSPGPPNQPQHF. For the CDR3, the DNA is TGTGCCAGCAGCCCGGGACCCCCCAATCAGCCCCAGCATTTT.

The chain links TRBV18 to TRBJ2-7; tentatively, D is TRBD1 (5 bases). V lost 3 bases and J lost 2, with 8 bases in between. The CDR3 runs to 13 residues. Germline V CDR1 and CDR2: KGHSH, LQKENI. The CDR3 DNA follows: TGTGCCAGCTCACCCAGGGTTGCCTACGAGCAGTACTTC. It translates to CASSPRVAYEQYF. The whole variable domain, remainder taken from reference TRBV18 and TRBJ2-7, is NAGVMQNPRHLVRRRGQEARLRCSPMKGHSHVYWYRQLPEEGLKFMVYLQKENIIDESGMPKERFSAEFPKEGPSILRIQQVVRGDSAAYFCASSPRVAYEQYFGPGTRLTVT.